Presented here are 26 T cell receptor beta chains from one specimen sequenced in a study of control samples from healthy donors and cancer patients. The method was immunoSEQ multiplex PCR; TCRdb's version includes in-frame clones alone and lacks a portion of them. The sample includes 400,000 to 500,000 clones, around 90% of them seen just once. The specimen sequenced was PBMCs. The receptors were sampled from a man aged 40-50 years with head and neck cancer.

This clone was seen a single time. The CDR3 coding sequence is TGTGCCAGTGCACCACAGGGGGCGCCTGGGGCCAACGTCCTGACTTTC. Its translation is CASAPQGAPGANVLTF. The chain carries TRBV19 and TRBJ2-6, with 9 nucleotides matching TRBD1. Germline loops: CDR1 LNHDA, CDR2 SQIVND (reference sequence). This CDR3 spans 16 amino acids. J lost 2 bases, V lost 8 bases, and 7 bases had no gene match.

The rearrangement links TRBV29-1 to TRBJ2-2; unclear D gene. The V gene lost 6 bases and the J gene lost 0 bases, with 11 bases spanning the gap. This CDR3 contains 14 residues. In germline, CDR1 is SQVTM, CDR2 ANQGSEA. CDR3 bases: TGCAGCGTCGCCGGTCCTGCGAACACCGGGGAGCTGTTTTTT. This sequence encodes CSVAGPANTGELFF.

The chain joins TRBV7-8 to TRBJ2-7; 10 positions match TRBD1. V trimming: 2 bases; J trimming: 0 bases; junction bases outside the gene matches: 4. This CDR3 region has 16 residues. From germline, CDR1 is SGHVS and CDR2 FQNEAQ. The CDR3 here is CASSLHGTGVSYEQYF. CDR3 DNA sequence: TGTGCCAGCAGCTTACACGGGACAGGGGTCTCCTACGAGCAGTACTTC. Drawing the rest from reference TRBV7-8 and TRBJ2-7, the complete variable domain is GAGVSQSPRYKVAKRGQDVALRCDPISGHVSLFWYQQALGQGPEFLTYFQNEAQLDKSGLPSDRFFAERPEGSVSTLKIQRTQQEDSAVYLCASSLHGTGVSYEQYFGPGTRLTVT.

The chain combines TRBV10-3 with TRBJ1-4, with TRBD1 as a possible D gene (6 bases). CDR3 length: 15 amino acids. In germline, CDR1 is ENHRY, CDR2 SYGVKD. Trimming pared 2 bases from V and 7 bases from J, leaving 14 bases between. The CDR3 is CAISETGTIGEKLFF. The CDR3 DNA sequence: TGTGCCATCAGTGAGACCGGGACAATCGGTGAAAAACTGTTTTTT.

The rearrangement links TRBV25-1 to TRBJ2-4; D not resolved. The CDR3 is made up of 14 amino acids. Germline CDR1 reads MGHDK; CDR2 reads SYGVNS. The ends were cut back, 5 bases at V and 8 bases at J, with 16 bases in the middle. Here the CDR3 DNA reads TGTGCCAGCAGTCCACGACCGGATATCGACATTCAGTACTTC. Its translation: CASSPRPDIDIQYF.

The chain links TRBV28 to TRBJ1-2; D uncertain. Germline V gene sequence: CDR1 MDHEN, CDR2 SYDVKM. Trimming shortened V by 7 bases and J by 2 bases, and 8 bases separated the two germline ends. The CDR3 sequence is 12 residues long. The CDR3 region is CASTQLNYGYTF. The CDR3 DNA is TGTGCCAGCACCCAACTCAACTATGGCTACACCTTC.

V usage is TRBV19 and J usage is TRBJ2-3, with TRBD1 identical over 7 bases. The CDR3 sequence is 15 residues long. The germline V gene has CDR1 LNHDA and CDR2 SQIVND (reference sequence). Trimming cost V 2 bases and J 3 bases; bases outside gene matches: 5. In DNA form, the CDR3 reads TGTGCCAGTAGTATAATTAGGGGGCAGACAGATACGCAGTATTTT. Amino acid sequence: CASSIIRGQTDTQYF.

V usage is TRBV21-1 and J usage is TRBJ2-7; the DNA was not compared with TRBD2, the D call given in the table. TRBV21-1 is noted as a pseudogene. The CDR3 has 20 residues. The CDR3 DNA sequence: TGTGCCAGCAGCAATATTATTTCCGGACACGGAAGACTAGTCGGCTGCGAGCAGTACTTC. Its translation is CASSNIISGHGRLVGCEQYF.

The chain has TRBV27 and TRBJ2-3, with D possibly matching TRBD2 (5 bases). Germline V gives CDR1 MNHEY, CDR2 SMNVEV (reference sequence). This CDR3 comprises 20 residues. The ends were cut back, 8 bases at V and 0 bases at J, with 30 bases in the middle. This chain's CDR3 is CASSFTLARGTEPSTDTQYF. The DNA of the CDR3 is TGTGCCAGCTCCTTTACCCTAGCCCGGGGAACGGAACCTAGCACAGATACGCAGTATTTT.

The gene calls are TRBV10-2 and TRBJ2-7; 7 bases agree with TRBD1. Germline V CDR1 and CDR2: WSHSY, SAAADI. V lost 6 bases to trimming and J lost 4 bases; unmatched junction nucleotides: 6. This CDR3 is built from 13 residues. The CDR3 spells CASRTGTAYEQYF. CDR3 DNA sequence: TGCGCCAGCAGAACCGGGACAGCATACGAGCAGTACTTC.

The V and J genes are TRBV10-3 and TRBJ2-3, with D perhaps matching TRBD2 (6 bases). Germline values: CDR1 ENHRY, CDR2 SYGVKD. The CDR3 runs to 15 residues. Trimming shortened V by 4 bases and J by 0 bases, and 11 bases separated the two germline ends. This CDR3 reads CAISVGGSSTDTQYF. The CDR3 DNA reads TGTGCCATCAGTGTCGGGGGTTCTAGCACAGATACGCAGTATTTT.

The chain uses TRBV7-2 and TRBJ1-2; D may be TRBD1 (6 bases). The CDR3 length is 15 residues. Germline CDR1 reads SGHTA; CDR2 reads FQGNSA. The ends were cut back, 1 base at V and 2 bases at J, with 11 bases in the middle. CDR3 region: CASSLVGGGNYGYTF. The CDR3 bases are TGTGCCAGCAGCTTAGTGGGAGGGGGGAACTATGGCTACACCTTC.

This chain links TRBV7-6 with TRBJ1-5; D is possibly TRBD1 (5 bases). The germline V gene has CDR1 SGHVS and CDR2 FNYEAQ. The CDR3 contains 16 residues. Trimming took off 5 bases at V and 3 bases at J, with 17 bases between the two ends. The CDR3 region has the DNA TGTGCCAGCAGCCCTGGGACGCGAGGTCTCAATCAGCCCCAGCATTTT. Amino acid sequence: CASSPGTRGLNQPQHF.

V is TRBV5-1 and J is TRBJ2-5, with TRBD2 as a possible D gene (5 bases). This CDR3 region has 13 residues. Looked up from germline, CDR1 is SGHRS and CDR2 is YFSETQ. The ends were cut back, 2 bases at V and 4 bases at J, with 9 bases in the middle. The CDR3 spells CASSFEEGETQYF. CDR3 DNA sequence: TGCGCCAGCAGCTTCGAAGAGGGAGAGACCCAGTACTTC.

This clone was counted a few times. The chain is built from TRBV7-8 and TRBJ1-1, with 8 bases aligning to TRBD1. CDR3 length: 15 residues. Trimming took 6 bases from V and 1 from J; bases not matched to a gene: 7. CDR1 is SGHVS, CDR2 FQNEAQ, per germline. The CDR3 here is CASSYSGTGNTEAFF. In DNA form, the CDR3 reads TGTGCCAGCAGTTATTCCGGGACAGGGAACACTGAAGCTTTCTTT.

The V and J genes are TRBV19 and TRBJ1-2; D is perhaps TRBD1 (5 bases). This CDR3 comprises 12 residues. Trimming shortened V by 6 bases and J by 8 bases, and 13 bases separated the two germline ends. CDR1 is LNHDA, CDR2 SQIVND, per germline (reference sequence). The CDR3 loop is CASSEGSVGYTF. The CDR3 nucleotides are TGTGCCAGTAGCGAGGGGAGTGTGGGCTACACCTTC.

This sequence joins TRBV7-2 and TRBJ2-1; 12 nucleotides match TRBD2. In germline, CDR1 is SGHTA, CDR2 FQGNSA. This CDR3 has 16 residues. J gave up 9 bases and V 4 bases, and 10 bases lay outside the gene matches. The CDR3 loop is CASSSAPSGGGFEQFF. CDR3 DNA: TGTGCCAGCAGCTCCGCCCCTAGCGGGGGGGGGTTTGAGCAGTTCTTC.

The V call is TRBV5-1, the J call TRBJ2-2; TRBD2 matches at 15 bases. Trimming took 4 bases from V and 6 from J; bases not matched to a gene: 4. From germline, CDR1 is SGHRS and CDR2 YFSETQ. The CDR3 runs 16 residues. This chain's CDR3 is CASSRTSGGAPGELFF. DNA for the CDR3: TGCGCCAGCAGCCGGACTAGCGGGGGGGCCCCCGGGGAGCTGTTTTTT.

The chain carries TRBV7-8 and TRBJ2-3; D is uncertain. Germline V CDR1 and CDR2: SGHVS, FQNEAQ. The CDR3 totals 15 residues. With 1 base removed from V and 5 bases from J, the gap between germline ends came to 13 bases. The CDR3, as DNA: TGTGCCAGCAGCTTAGTCCGATACGACCGAGATACGCAGTATTTT. It specifies CASSLVRYDRDTQYF.

The V call is TRBV6-1, the J call TRBJ1-2; D is uncertain. Looked up from germline, CDR1 is MNHNS and CDR2 is SASEGT. CDR3 length equals 13 residues. The V and J ends lost 2 bases and 7 bases respectively, with 11 bases between them. This chain's CDR3 is CASSELDWGGYTF. The CDR3 region has the DNA TGTGCCAGCAGTGAATTGGACTGGGGTGGCTACACCTTC.

This chain joins TRBV25-1 and TRBJ2-1; 10 bases fit TRBD2. V gave up 1 base and J gave up 5 bases; unmatched junction bases: 5. The germline V gene encodes CDR1 MGHDK and CDR2 SYGVNS. This CDR3 is 16 amino acids long. The CDR3 region has the DNA TGTGCCAGCAGTGAATTGAGCGGGAGGGATGACAATGAGCAGTTCTTC. Protein product: CASSELSGRDDNEQFF.

The chain uses TRBV18 and TRBJ1-3, with D unclear. Trimming left V 3 bases short and J 4 bases short, with 13 bases between. This CDR3 contains 15 residues. CDR1 is KGHSH, CDR2 LQKENI, per germline. The DNA for the CDR3 is TGTGCCAGCTCACCCCCATTTGCTCTCGGAAACACCATATATTTT. The encoded protein is CASSPPFALGNTIYF.

V usage is TRBV9 and J usage is TRBJ2-7; 8 positions agree with TRBD1. CDR1 and CDR2 from the germline V gene are SGDLS and YYNGEE. Trimming removed 3 bases from V and 2 bases from J; junction bases left unmatched: 7. The CDR3 is made up of 15 amino acids. The DNA for the CDR3 is TGTGCCAGCAGCGCCTCCGGGACAGGCCCCTACGAGCAGTACTTC. As protein: CASSASGTGPYEQYF.

The CDR3 is CASSVERGMNEKLFF. The CDR3 DNA reads TGTGCCAGCAGCGTAGAACGAGGGATGAATGAAAAACTGTTTTTT. The genes are TRBV9 and TRBJ1-4, with D unresolved. Germline CDR1 reads SGDLS; CDR2 reads YYNGEE. The V and J ends lost 0 bases and 5 bases respectively, with 11 bases between them. This CDR3 is 15 amino acids long. The variable domain in full, completed from reference TRBV9 and TRBJ1-4, reads DSGVTQTPKHLITATGQRVTLRCSPRSGDLSVYWYQQSLDQGLQFLIQYYNGEERAKGNILERFSAQQFPDLHSELNLSSLELGDSALYFCASSVERGMNEKLFFGSGTQLSVL.

The chain couples TRBV6-5 to TRBJ1-3; D unclear. Looked up from germline, CDR1 is MNHEY and CDR2 is SVGAGI. There are 16 residues in the CDR3. Trimming left V 0 bases short and J 0 bases short, with 9 bases between. The CDR3 region is CASSYSLGYSGNTIYF. The CDR3 nucleotides are TGTGCCAGCAGTTACTCGTTAGGGTACTCTGGAAACACCATATATTTT.

The chain employs TRBV28 and TRBJ1-2; TRBD1 agrees at 7 bases. Germline V lookup: CDR1 MDHEN, CDR2 SYDVKM. The V gene end was trimmed by 5 bases and the J gene end by 7 bases; junction bases not matched to a gene: 10. The CDR3 covers 14 residues. This CDR3 is CASSPTTGSAGYTF. The CDR3 nucleotides are TGTGCCAGCAGTCCGACGACAGGGTCTGCTGGCTACACCTTC.